Below, one T cell receptor beta chain is given with its context. What antigen it recognizes has not been identified. Base qualities are not recorded, but no much larger clone differs from it by a single base. As encoded in the germline V gene, CDR1 is SNHLY while CDR2 is FYNNEI. V is pruned by 1 base and J by 8 bases, leaving 2 bases of the junction without a gene match. The CDR3 goes from the cysteine to the phenylalanine over 14 residues. Kept here is only the CDR3 DNA, which spans 42 bases and is read in frame from base 1. This entry comes from a study of cytomegalovirus exposure and HLA in healthy donors (dated by TCRdb to 2017 to 2019). Turning to the overall study: According to an earlier analysis of 587 of the donors, 150 million to 200 million T cells yielded some 120 million unique TCR beta sequences and about 300 Gb of sequence data. About 320 gigabases of sequencing data and approximately 85 million unique TCR sequences were included in an early release covering several hundred HLA-typed donors. Of the approximately 370 genotyped donors, over 80% were placed in the genetic ancestry cluster associated with self-reported Caucasian donors. The aim of the study was to test whether cataloging public T cell receptors could identify signatures of past pathogen exposure. The study profiled the T cell repertoires of more than 500 subjects by immunosequencing and related them to cytomegalovirus serostatus. In addition to the first cohort of 500 to 850 subjects, a separate validation cohort of 130 or so different subjects was used. The study combined high-throughput TCR immunosequencing, statistical association of individual TCRs with disease status, and machine learning to predict cytomegalovirus infection status. A later analysis re-analyzed previously published TCR beta repertoires from 666 donors and added high-resolution HLA genotyping to study TCR occurrence patterns. Rather than drawing on any new phenotypic data, the later analysis identified candidate immune exposures from TCR beta sequences and the way those sequences occurred across donors. An earlier analysis of approximately 630 of the donors applied high-throughput TCR beta sequencing to assess whether each TCR beta V gene segment acted as functional or pseudogenic. Donor age, sex, ethnicity and CMV serostatus were compiled together with the repertoire data. Genome-wide SNP genotypes for about three fifths of the roughly 670 donors were used in a later genetic analysis, which treated that subset as a discovery cohort. Every discovery cohort repertoire had been produced on one sequencing platform. HLA typing included class I and class II loci at four-digit resolution. The number of typed donors differed by locus: about 620-630 for A, B, C, DRB1 and DQB1; 522 for DQA1; over 600 for DPA1; and 400 to 480 for DPB1. A few DR-DQ haplotypes were treated as single units for association and clustering because of strong linkage in the cohort. Among a few hundred genotyped donors of the cohort, an average of approximately 230,000 unique TCR beta nucleotide sequences were sequenced per donor, roughly a sixth of them non-productive.

Summary of the overall study and its limitations: A later genetic analysis reported fewer N-insertions in productive TCRs among donors in an Asian-associated ancestry cluster than the approximately 670-donor mean. Immune exposure information for the cohort was limited to CMV serostatus. In both the original and validation cohorts, the classifier was reported to diagnose cytomegalovirus status with high specificity and sensitivity. Roughly uniform sequencing depth across donors was assumed in presence/absence analyses, although this assumption may not hold. According to a later analysis, most CMV-associated TCR beta chains appeared to be HLA-restricted, and the HLA associations seemed to be driven largely by CMV exposure. An association between a missense DCLRE1C variant and V-gene and J-gene trimming of TCR beta chains was found in a later genetic analysis and replicated in an independent cohort. In vitro tests confirmed that a few of the cytomegalovirus-associated TCR beta chains recognize cytomegalovirus antigens. In a later analysis, TCR association rates were found to vary across HLA loci, with the most associated TCRs seen for DRB1 alleles and the fewest for HLA-C alleles. Assigning TCR associations to individual alleles was difficult when HLA alleles, especially DR and DQ, strongly co-occurred. In an earlier analysis of several hundred of the donors, most TCR beta V segments were observed in productive rearrangements about 90% or about 30% of the time, broadly matching IMGT annotations. A later analysis reported that several top co-occurrence clusters appeared linked to parvovirus B19, influenza, CMV and Epstein-Barr virus. While some public TCRs were present in many individuals, most TCR sequences turned up only very rarely across donors. It was suggested by the authors that the approach could potentially be generalized to other disease states and immunological phenotypes. Only TCR beta chains were sequenced in this cohort, and the absence of alpha or paired-chain data limited detectable features. Some IMGT-functional V segments, including TRBV6-2 and TRBV6-3, could not be distinguished by the 87-base-pair reads and were therefore excluded. A cluster of highly shared sequence variants was judged likely to be a technical artifact of the sequencing pipeline. Because some donors lacked HLA typing at each locus, the association tests relied only on the typed subset. Linkage disequilibrium might explain the correlated functional status among segregating V segments, but an unknown experimental factor could not be ruled out. Compared with equally common non-associated chains, HLA-associated TCR beta chains in a later analysis were more clonally expanded and had lower generation probabilities. A further reported finding was that TCR beta sequences accurately predicted the HLA-A and HLA-B alleles for most subjects in the first cohort. The study listed approximately 160 TCR beta chains as associated with cytomegalovirus. Because counts were too low, roughly 16 rarely observed V segments, including chromosome 9 orphons, were excluded from the earlier analysis of several hundred of the donors. Specific HLA alleles were associated with 16,951 TCR beta sequences at a false discovery rate of 0.05 in a later analysis.

The library was obtained by the immunoSEQ multiplex PCR assay. The multiplex PCR relied on a mix of 60 forward primers for TCR Vbeta segments and 13 reverse primers for TCR Jbeta segments. The CDR3 region of rearranged TCR beta genes was amplified from genomic DNA with a multiplex PCR assay. The Illumina HiSeq System was used to sequence the amplified TCR beta libraries as 87-base-pair reads. As for the authors' bioinformatics: A later analysis tallied 75 million to 95 million unique TCR beta chains across the 600 to 700 repertoires, and approximately 12 million of those chains were shared by two or more donors. Raw reads were error-corrected and collapsed into unique sequences with a nearest-neighbor algorithm that merged closely related sequences to remove PCR and sequencing errors. CDR3 sequences were aligned to IMGT reference sequences to assign V, D and J gene segments. Each retained sequence needed at least a six-nucleotide match to both a V gene segment and a J gene segment. Rearrangements were called productive when the CDR3 lacked stop codons and stayed in frame with V and J; all others were non-productive. CDR3 was defined by IMGT convention, running from the second conserved V-encoded cysteine to the conserved J-encoded phenylalanine. The earlier analysis of some 540 of the donors excluded any sequence lacking an unambiguous match to a single V gene segment. In an earlier analysis of some 590 of the donors, a V segment was called functional when productive rearrangements were above 56.7%, and segregating when the standard deviation between donors exceeded 5%. A statistical classification framework was built to diagnose cytomegalovirus status from the catalog of TCR beta chain sequences. In a later analysis, TCR nucleotide sequences were compared against IMGT/GENE-DB human TR gene sequences so that V and J genes could be assigned. A later analysis assigned CDR3 sequences and most-parsimonious VDJ recombination scenarios with the TCRdist pipeline. In a later analysis, each TCR beta chain was defined by its CDR3 amino acid sequence together with its V-gene family, and reads lacking a unique V-gene family were excluded. In a later analysis, approximately 590 highly shared, low-generation-probability nucleotide sequences were removed to address suspected cross-contamination and a sequencing artifact. A later analysis calculated a clonal expansion index for each public chain from normalized within-repertoire ranks of inferred template counts. A later analysis computed generation probabilities with a VDJ recombination model fitted to out-of-frame rearrangements, and checked the results against IGoR. In a later analysis, hypergeometric tests were used to score TCR-TCR, TCR-HLA and TCR-CMV co-occurrence, with a repertoire-size bias correction applied to TCR pairs. To estimate false discovery rates, a later analysis permuted the HLA or CMV assignments 20 times. In a later analysis, co-occurring TCRs were grouped using DBSCAN, and TCRdist sequence similarity was added for clustering within HLA-allele-positive subsets. Co-occurrence clustering excluded repertoires with fewer than 30,000 or more than 120,000 public chains, plus five with anomalous nucleotide sharing. As stored in TCRdb, this immuneACCESS dataset retains in-frame rearrangements with V and J assigned. A fraction of the clones does not appear; measured against another copy, unresolved V genes explain less than half of the discrepancy, and the remainder lacks a known reason. The V and J calls and clone size are taken from that table; D and trimming were inferred from the DNA. This sample has about 150,000 clones in its table, and approximately 80% of those were observed once. Around 13% of the sample belongs to the ten largest clones.

In total, 630 or so healthy bone marrow donors made up the cohort. All cohort members were sampled while nominally healthy, although unrecorded immune exposures were likely present. The donor tested CMV seropositive and was one of the 289 seropositive cohort members. Every donor gave a peripheral blood sample, and the peripheral blood mononuclear cells from that sample were used for TCR beta sequencing. The Qiagen DNeasy Blood Extraction Kit was used to extract genomic DNA from the blood cell samples. This clonotype originated in a man aged 30 to 39 in good health and CMV-seropositive. The material sequenced was PBMCs. The rearrangement combines TRBV2 with TRBJ1-4; 9 bases in the middle match TRBD1. This receptor has the CDR3 CASSEGDREEKLFF. Here is the DNA: TGTGCCAGCAGTGAAGGGGACAGGGAGGAAAAACTGTTTTTT. Extended through the reference TRBV2 and TRBJ1-4 proteins, this CDR3 yields the full variable domain: EPEVTQTPSHQVTQMGQEVILRCVPISNHLYFYWYRQILGQKVEFLVSFYNNEISEKSEIFDDQFSVERPDGSNFTLKIRSTKLEDSAMYFCASSEGDREEKLFFGSGTQLSVL.